This passage covers 9 T cell receptor beta chains from one sample sequenced in a study of blood T cell repertoires in COVID-19. Profiled with immunoSEQ multiplex PCR; TCRdb holds only in-frame clones, not every one. The sample records 55,000 to 75,000 clones, approximately 79% being singletons. The material sequenced was peripheral blood. The origin of the receptors is a man older than 75 with active COVID-19.

The rearrangement links TRBV5-5 to TRBJ1-5, with D perhaps matching TRBD1 (6 bases). V was pared by 3 bases and J by 3 bases, with 13 bases between. This CDR3 is built from 15 residues. Looked up from germline, CDR1 is SGHKS and CDR2 is YYEKEE (reference sequence). The CDR3 nucleotides are TGTGCCAGCAGCTGGGGGGGGGCTGTCAATCAGCCCCAGCATTTT. It yields the protein CASSWGGAVNQPQHF.

The chain joins TRBV7-8 to TRBJ2-3; D is uncertain. From germline, CDR1 is SGHVS and CDR2 FQNEAQ. Trimming pared 2 bases from V and 4 bases from J, leaving 7 bases between. This CDR3 is built from 13 residues. This CDR3 reads CASSLSRPDTQYF. As DNA, the CDR3 is TGTGCCAGCAGCTTAAGCCGTCCAGATACGCAGTATTTT.

The chain uses TRBV6-2 or TRBV6-3 and TRBJ2-1, with 11 bases fitting TRBD2. The germline CDR1 and CDR2 sequences are MNHEY and SVGEGT. The trim removed 2 bases at V and 4 bases at J, leaving 1 base unmatched. The CDR3 length is 15 residues. The CDR3 DNA reads as TGTGCCAGCAGTTACCGGACTAGCGGGTACAATGAGCAGTTCTTC. Translation: CASSYRTSGYNEQFF.

This clone is a singleton in its sample. V and J are TRBV3-1 (or the pseudogene TRBV3-2) and TRBJ1-2; 7 bases are a match to TRBD1. The length of the CDR3 is 15 residues. V dropped 2 bases and J dropped 6; count of bases not matched to a gene: 9. The germline V gene encodes CDR1 LGHDT and CDR2 YNNKEL (reference sequence). This CDR3 is CASSQHDRDNDGYTF. The CDR3, as DNA: TGTGCCAGCAGCCAACATGACAGGGACAACGATGGCTACACCTTC.

The table lists this clone with a few counts. V usage is TRBV5-4 and J usage is TRBJ2-2; unclear D gene. This CDR3 has 12 amino acids. Trimming removed 5 bases at V and 5 bases at J, with 7 bases between. Germline CDR1 and CDR2: SGHNT and YYREEE (reference sequence). CDR3 loop: CASSPLTGELFF. The CDR3 coding sequence is TGTGCCAGCAGTCCCCTGACCGGGGAGCTGTTTTTT. Looking up the rest from reference TRBV5-4 and TRBJ2-2 gives the full variable domain: ETGVTQSPTHLIKTRGQQVTLRCSSQSGHNTVSWYQQALGQGPQFIFQYYREEENGRGNFPPRFSGLQFPNYSSELNVNALELDDSALYLCASSPLTGELFFGEGSRLTVL.

This clone was seen only a few times. The chain carries TRBV7-9 and TRBJ2-3, with 7 positions matching TRBD2. The V gene's germline CDR1 is SEHNR and CDR2 FQNEAQ (reference sequence). J lost 13 bases, V lost 6 bases, and 7 bases had no gene match. There are 11 residues in the CDR3. CDR3 in amino acids: CASRNRDYEYF. The CDR3 nucleotides are TGTGCCAGCAGGAACCGGGACTATGAGTATTTT.

The chain couples TRBV11-2 to TRBJ2-5, with 9 bases lining up with TRBD2. This CDR3 has 16 residues. CDR1 is SGHAT and CDR2 is FQNNGV in the germline V gene. The junction had 10 bases not matched to a gene; V was cut back by 1 base and J by 7 bases. The CDR3: CASSLVGGSGGRTQYF. The CDR3 nucleotides are TGTGCCAGCAGCTTAGTGGGAGGTAGCGGGGGTAGGACCCAGTACTTC.

The CDR3 nucleotides are TGTGCCAGTACCCAACCAGCGGGGGCGTCTGGCTACACCTTC. Translation: CASTQPAGASGYTF. The chain carries TRBV19 and TRBJ1-2; TRBD1 might be the D (6 bases). V lost 7 bases to trimming and J lost 7 bases, with 19 bases between them. The CDR3 runs to 14 residues. The germline V gene has CDR1 LNHDA and CDR2 SQIVND (reference sequence).

This clone showed up just once. The chain has TRBV10-3 and TRBJ1-5; no clear D. Trimming left V 2 bases short and J 8 bases short, with 7 bases between. The germline V gene encodes CDR1 ENHRY and CDR2 SYGVKD. This CDR3 region has 12 residues. The CDR3 reads CAISEVGEPQHF. CDR3 coding DNA: TGTGCCATCAGTGAGGTCGGGGAGCCCCAGCATTTT.